This T cell receptor (beta chain) is drawn from a study of identical twins. Germline V CDR1 and CDR2: LGHDT, YNNKEL (reference sequence). Trimming shortened V by 0 bases and J by 2 bases, and 10 bases separated the two germline ends. The CDR3 extends over 16 amino acids. In its sample, this clonotype was seen many times. MiXCR, applied by TCRdb to the 5' RACE reads, yields one record per CDR3 protein. The top ten clones hold 0.8% to 1% of a sample with under 500,000 distinct CDR3 sequences, roughly an eighth of them seen once. In addition, the sample was reused for a study of yellow fever vaccine responses in identical twins.

This receptor was taken from a woman in her late teens or twenties in good health. The rearrangement links TRBV3-1 to TRBJ2-2; D not resolved. Sequencing was done on a sample of CD4+ T cells sorted from blood. CDR3 loop: CASSQDRSLNTGELFF. The DNA of the CDR3 is TGTGCCAGCAGCCAAGATAGGTCCCTTAACACCGGGGAGCTGTTTTTT.